This passage covers 21 T cell receptor beta chains from one sample sequenced in a study of beta chain features in type 1 diabetes. The entirety of the isolated RNA underwent reverse transcription, so expressed TCRB transcripts were sequenced. The method was immunoSEQ multiplex PCR; TCRdb's version includes in-frame clones alone and lacks a portion of them. This sample yields roughly 400,000 clones, of which around 13% are seen a single time; roughly 0.035% belongs to the top ten. Sequenced: naive CD4+ T cells from blood. The receptors here all came from a man aged 30 to 45 in good health.

The chain recombines TRBV9 with TRBJ2-1; 11 bases are a match to TRBD2. This CDR3 contains 14 residues. J gave up 7 bases and V 10 bases, and 10 bases lay outside the gene matches. Germline V gene sequence: CDR1 SGDLS, CDR2 YYNGEE. CDR3 sequence: CAGQLAGVRNEQFF. The DNA of the CDR3 is TGTGCCGGACAACTAGCGGGAGTTCGGAATGAGCAGTTCTTC.

In this sample, this clone turned up a few times. The CDR3: CASSSRGGPTDTQYF. The CDR3 DNA is TGCGCCAGCAGCTCTCGGGGCGGTCCGACAGATACGCAGTATTTT. The chain carries TRBV4-3 and TRBJ2-3; the D call may be TRBD1 or TRBD2 (5 bases each). From germline, CDR1 is LGHNA and CDR2 YSLEER. Trimming left V 5 bases short and J 3 bases short, with 15 bases between. The CDR3 consists of 15 residues.

V usage is TRBV10-3 and J usage is TRBJ1-2; unclear D gene. The germline V and J ends were trimmed by 0 bases and 2 bases, with 10 bases remaining between them. Per germline, CDR1 ENHRY and CDR2 SYGVKD. The CDR3 is 15 residues long. Here the CDR3 reads CAISESTARNYGYTF. CDR3 DNA sequence: TGTGCCATCAGTGAGTCGACGGCCAGAAACTATGGCTACACCTTC.

The table lists this clone with a few counts. The chain couples TRBV23-1 to TRBJ1-5, with a tentative D call TRBD1 (5 bases). TRBV23-1 is placed among ORFs of uncertain function. This CDR3 has 14 amino acids. Deletions cut 6 bases from V and 4 bases from J, with 13 bases between. The CDR3 is CASSAMGVNQPQHF. CDR3 coding DNA: TGCGCCAGCAGCGCCATGGGGGTAAATCAGCCCCAGCATTTT.

The chain is built from TRBV6-5 and TRBJ2-3, with TRBD1 identical over 7 bases. Germline V gene lookup returns CDR1 MNHEY and CDR2 SVGAGI. V lost 6 bases, J lost 6 bases, and 6 bases stayed unmatched. The CDR3 has 13 residues. The CDR3 DNA is TGTGCCAGCAGACAGGGGACGGCTGATACGCAGTATTTT. Amino acids: CASRQGTADTQYF.

The J gene is TRBJ2-1, the V gene TRBV27; tentatively, D is TRBD1 (5 bases). This CDR3 spans 12 amino acids. Deletions cut 6 bases from V and 4 bases from J, with 7 bases between. Germline CDR1 reads MNHEY; CDR2 reads SMNVEV (reference sequence). The CDR3 region has the DNA TGTGCCAGCAGGGACACTTACAATGAGCAGTTCTTC. It translates to CASRDTYNEQFF.

In this sample, this clone turned up a few times. With a much larger clone just one base away, this may be a read error. The chain uses TRBV7-8 and TRBJ2-5; D gene uncertain. Germline V lookup: CDR1 SGHVS, CDR2 FQNEAQ. CDR3 size: 11 residues. Trimming removed 5 bases at V and 1 base at J, with 2 bases between. The CDR3 coding sequence is TGTGCCAGCAGCGTCCAAGAGACCCAGTACTTC. Amino acid sequence: CASSVQETQYF.

The CDR3 is CASSQATGRETQYF. For the CDR3, the DNA is TGTGCCAGCAGCCAAGCAACCGGGAGGGAGACCCAGTACTTC. The J gene is TRBJ2-5, the V gene TRBV4-2; 7 positions agree with TRBD2. CDR3 length: 14 residues. Germline V lookup: CDR1 LGHNA, CDR2 YNFKEQ. Germline trimming cut 1 base from V and 5 bases from J; bases unmatched to any gene: 4.

This sequence joins TRBV14 and TRBJ2-7, with TRBD1 matching over 7 bases. There are 18 residues in the CDR3. V dropped 0 bases and J dropped 2; count of bases not matched to a gene: 13. Germline V gives CDR1 SGHDN, CDR2 FVKESK. DNA of the CDR3: TGTGCCAGCAGCCAAGATGTCCGGCGACAGGGTGGCACCTACGAGCAGTACGTC. Translated: CASSQDVRRQGGTYEQYV.

The genes are TRBV29-1 and TRBJ2-7, with D possibly TRBD1 on 6 matching bases. From germline, CDR1 is SQVTM and CDR2 ANQGSEA. V was pared by 7 bases and J by 7 bases, with 20 bases between. This CDR3 has 13 amino acids. The CDR3: CSGQVNLRSEQYF. CDR3 DNA sequence: TGCAGCGGACAGGTCAATTTACGTTCGGAGCAGTACTTC.

This chain uses TRBV30 with TRBJ2-2; D is undetermined. Per the germline V gene, CDR1 is GTSNPN and CDR2 is SVGIG (reference sequence). Trimming left V 3 bases short and J 1 base short, with 6 bases between. The CDR3 loop spans 13 amino acids. The CDR3 nucleotides are TGTGCCTGGAGAACACAGAACACCGGGGAGCTGTTTTTT. The encoded protein is CAWRTQNTGELFF. The full variable domain, with the rest looked up from reference TRBV30 and TRBJ2-2, is SQTIHQWPATLVQPVGSPLSLECTVEGTSNPNLYWYRQAAGRGLQLLFYSVGIGQISSEVPQNLSASRPQDRQFILSSKKLLLSDSGFYLCAWRTQNTGELFFGEGSRLTVL.

V is TRBV29-1 and J is TRBJ2-1; TRBD2 matches at 9 bases. The J segment lost 4 bases and the V segment lost 4 bases, leaving 8 bases of the junction unmatched. The CDR3 consists of 15 residues. Germline assignment: CDR1 SQVTM and CDR2 ANQGSEA. Written as DNA, the CDR3 is TGCAGCGTTGTCTGGCGGGAGGGCTCTTACAATGAGCAGTTCTTC. This gives the protein CSVVWREGSYNEQFF.

This clone came up a few times. The chain has TRBV5-4 and TRBJ2-4; 7 bases fit TRBD2. With V trimmed by 4 bases and J by 7 bases, 5 bases remained unmatched. Germline values: CDR1 SGHNT, CDR2 YYREEE (reference sequence). CDR3 length: 13 residues. The CDR3 DNA sequence: TGTGCCAGCAGCACATCCGGGGGGAACATTCAGTACTTC. Translated, it gives CASSTSGGNIQYF. The full variable domain, its missing parts supplied by reference TRBV5-4 and TRBJ2-4, is ETGVTQSPTHLIKTRGQQVTLRCSSQSGHNTVSWYQQALGQGPQFIFQYYREEENGRGNFPPRFSGLQFPNYSSELNVNALELDDSALYLCASSTSGGNIQYFGAGTRLSVL.

This clone came up a few times. The chain uses TRBV9 and TRBJ2-3; D is uncertain. Trimming cost V 0 bases and J 2 bases, with 10 bases left between them. Germline CDR1 and CDR2: SGDLS and YYNGEE. This CDR3 has 15 amino acids. The CDR3 sequence: CASSVVNSFTDTQYF. As DNA, the CDR3 is TGTGCCAGCAGCGTAGTGAATTCCTTCACAGATACGCAGTATTTT.

Concerning this clone: Other nucleotide sequences from this sample produce the same CDR3. V is TRBV9 and J is TRBJ2-5; no clear D. The V gene lost 3 bases and the J gene lost 5 bases, with 8 bases spanning the gap. This CDR3 comprises 12 residues. Germline V gene lookup returns CDR1 SGDLS and CDR2 YYNGEE. CDR3 DNA: TGTGCCAGCAGCGCTGTGGGGGAGACCCAGTACTTC. This translates into CASSAVGETQYF.

The rearrangement joins TRBV9 to TRBJ2-1; D remains ambiguous. CDR1 is SGDLS, CDR2 YYNGEE, per germline. V lost 4 bases, J lost 2 bases, and 7 bases lay in between. The CDR3 covers 13 residues. The CDR3 protein is CASSPSTYNEQFF. In DNA form, the CDR3 reads TGTGCCAGCAGCCCATCTACCTACAATGAGCAGTTCTTC.

V gene TRBV11-2 combines with J gene TRBJ2-5; a possible D gene is TRBD2 (5 bases). Trimming took 5 bases from V and 7 from J, leaving 14 bases between them. This CDR3 has 13 residues. CDR1 is SGHAT and CDR2 is FQNNGV in the germline V gene. CDR3 residues: CASSLRAEGTQYF. The DNA of the CDR3 is TGTGCCAGCAGCCTGAGGGCCGAGGGGACCCAGTACTTC.

The V gene is TRBV9, the J gene TRBJ2-5, with D tentatively TRBD1 (6 bases). Trimming took 3 bases from V and 1 from J, leaving 10 bases between them. The CDR3 runs 14 residues. The germline gives CDR1 SGDLS, CDR2 YYNGEE. The CDR3 loop is CASSAGTIQETQYF. Here the CDR3 DNA reads TGTGCCAGCAGCGCAGGGACAATCCAAGAGACCCAGTACTTC. Full variable domain (outside the CDR3, taken from reference TRBV9 and TRBJ2-5): DSGVTQTPKHLITATGQRVTLRCSPRSGDLSVYWYQQSLDQGLQFLIQYYNGEERAKGNILERFSAQQFPDLHSELNLSSLELGDSALYFCASSAGTIQETQYFGPGTRLLVL.

The CDR3 nucleotides are TGTGCCTGGGGGCAGGGTTTGGCAAACACCATATATTTT. Its protein is CAWGQGLANTIYF. The J gene is TRBJ1-3, the V gene TRBV30; TRBD1 might be the D (5 bases). Deletions cut 5 bases from V and 6 bases from J, with 14 bases between. Per the germline V gene, CDR1 is GTSNPN and CDR2 is SVGIG (reference sequence). The CDR3 has 13 residues. The full variable domain, in which reference TRBV30 and TRBJ1-3 provide the parts outside the CDR3, is SQTIHQWPATLVQPVGSPLSLECTVEGTSNPNLYWYRQAAGRGLQLLFYSVGIGQISSEVPQNLSASRPQDRQFILSSKKLLLSDSGFYLCAWGQGLANTIYFGEGSWLTVV.

The V and J genes are TRBV7-9 and TRBJ2-5; unclear D gene. The V and J ends lost 6 bases and 3 bases respectively, with 5 bases between them. Germline values: CDR1 SEHNR, CDR2 FQNEAQ (reference sequence). The CDR3 spans 11 residues. CDR3 loop: CASRPEETQYF. The DNA of the CDR3 is TGTGCCAGCAGGCCAGAAGAGACCCAGTACTTC.

The J gene is TRBJ2-3, the V gene TRBV11-3; 7 positions agree with TRBD2. J gave up 1 base and V 1 base, and 8 bases lay outside the gene matches. Germline V gene data show CDR1 as SGHNT and CDR2 as YENEEA. This CDR3 has 17 amino acids. The CDR3 protein is CASSLVLAGAGTDTQYF. The CDR3 DNA sequence: TGTGCCAGCAGCTTAGTCCTGGCGGGAGCTGGCACAGATACGCAGTATTTT.